Listed below are T cell receptor beta chains from one sample, sequenced in a study of blood T cell repertoires in COVID-19. The data were produced by immunoSEQ multiplex PCR, yet TCRdb's version contains in-frame clones alone and is incomplete. This table holds 200,000 to 250,000 clones, approximately 80% found once. Sample: PBMCs or T cells enriched from blood (not recorded which). These receptor sequences come from a middle-aged woman with acute COVID-19. The CDR3 runs from the conserved cysteine through the conserved F or W. Each record gives: CDR3 protein, CDR3 DNA, V gene, clone size, J gene, D gene. A D gene is named only where the DNA matches it firmly. Clone size is given for some rows only: seen once, a few or many times, or a class if the clone is expanded.

CDR3: CASSFQGSYEKLFF
DNA: TGTGCCAGCAGTTTCCAGGGGTCGTACGAAAAACTGTTTTTT
V: TRBV28
size: -
J: TRBJ1-4
D: -

CDR3: CASSGRTDINQPQHF
DNA: TGCGCCAGCAGTGGGAGGACAGATATCAATCAGCCCCAGCATTTT
V: TRBV10-2
size: -
J: TRBJ1-5
D: -

CDR3: CASSLNGNQPQHF
DNA: TGTGCCAGCAGTTTAAACGGGAATCAGCCCCAGCATTTT
V: TRBV12-3/TRBV12-4
size: -
J: TRBJ1-5
D: -

CDR3: CASSLAGQGTSFTDTQYF
DNA: TGTGCCAGCAGCTTGGCGGGACAGGGAACGAGTTTCACAGATACGCAGTATTTT
V: TRBV3-1/TRBV3-2
size: once
J: TRBJ2-3
D: TRBD1

CDR3: CASSLGGGDQPQHF
DNA: TGCGCCAGCAGCTTAGGCGGAGGGGATCAGCCCCAGCATTTT
V: TRBV5-1
size: -
J: TRBJ1-5
D: -

CDR3: CASSLLDSSETQYF
DNA: TGTGCCAGCAGCCTATTGGACTCTTCGGAGACCCAGTACTTC
V: TRBV11-2
size: -
J: TRBJ2-5
D: -

CDR3: CASSLGQDYGYTF
DNA: TGTGCCAGCAGCTTAGGACAGGATTATGGCTACACCTTC
V: TRBV7-2
size: -
J: TRBJ1-2
D: -

CDR3: CASSRTGSSYEQYF
DNA: TGTGCCAGTAGTCGGACAGGCAGCTCCTACGAGCAGTACTTC
V: TRBV19
size: -
J: TRBJ2-7
D: TRBD1

CDR3: CASSLWTGHSPLHF
DNA: TGTGCCAGCAGTTTATGGACAGGGCATTCACCCCTCCACTTT
V: TRBV27
size: few
J: TRBJ1-6
D: TRBD1

CDR3: CASGLGFSGNTEAFF
DNA: TGTGCCAGCGGACTAGGGTTTTCGGGGAACACTGAAGCTTTCTTT
V: TRBV28
size: large
J: TRBJ1-1
D: -

CDR3: CASSSLEGQGSEAFF
DNA: TGCGCCAGCAGTTCGCTTGAGGGACAGGGGTCTGAAGCTTTCTTT
V: TRBV5-1
size: -
J: TRBJ1-1
D: TRBD1

CDR3: CASSLAGGYQETQYF
DNA: TGCGCCAGCAGCTTGGCAGGGGGGTACCAAGAGACCCAGTACTTC
V: TRBV5-1
size: -
J: TRBJ2-5
D: -

CDR3: CASRQGGTEAFF
DNA: TGTGCCAGTAGACAGGGTGGCACTGAAGCTTTCTTT
V: TRBV2
size: -
J: TRBJ1-1
D: TRBD1

CDR3: CASSIRQVGEKLFF
DNA: TGTGCCAGTAGTATTCGACAGGTCGGTGAAAAACTGTTTTTT
V: TRBV19
size: -
J: TRBJ1-4
D: -

CDR3: CAWSTTRLGAEQYF
DNA: TGTGCCTGGAGCACGACACGGCTGGGGGCCGAGCAGTACTTC
V: TRBV30
size: -
J: TRBJ2-7
D: -

CDR3: CASKDAAANTGELFF
DNA: TGTGCCAGCAAGGATGCGGCGGCGAACACCGGGGAGCTGTTTTTT
V: TRBV2
size: -
J: TRBJ2-2
D: -

CDR3: CATTRGGRGETQYF
DNA: TGTGCCACCACCCGGGGTGGACGCGGGGAGACCCAGTACTTC
V: TRBV15
size: once
J: TRBJ2-5
D: -

CDR3: CATSSSIAGGIYEQYF
DNA: TGTGCCACCAGCTCAAGCATCGCAGGGGGCATCTACGAGCAGTACTTC
V: TRBV15
size: -
J: TRBJ2-7
D: TRBD1

CDR3: CASSSLAGPGELFF
DNA: TGTGCCAGCAGCTCCCTAGCGGGGCCCGGGGAGCTGTTTTTT
V: TRBV5-5
size: few
J: TRBJ2-2
D: TRBD2

CDR3: CASSFRSGELFF
DNA: TGTGCCAGTAGTTTCAGGTCCGGGGAGCTGTTTTTT
V: TRBV19
size: -
J: TRBJ2-2
D: -

CDR3: CAWSSPQGISYEQYF
DNA: TGTGCCTGGAGTTCCCCACAGGGTATAAGCTACGAGCAGTACTTC
V: TRBV30
size: -
J: TRBJ2-7
D: -

CDR3: CASSKTSGSAGDTQYF
DNA: TGTGCCAGCAGCAAGACTAGCGGGAGTGCGGGGGATACGCAGTATTTT
V: TRBV28
size: -
J: TRBJ2-3
D: TRBD2

CDR3: CASSLQGNYGYTF
DNA: TGTGCCAGCAGTCTACAGGGTAACTATGGCTACACCTTC
V: TRBV28
size: -
J: TRBJ1-2
D: -

CDR3: CASSSGYNEQFF
DNA: TGTGCCAGTAGTAGCGGATACAATGAGCAGTTCTTC
V: TRBV19
size: -
J: TRBJ2-1
D: -

CDR3: CASSYLSRGRNQPQHF
DNA: TGTGCCAGCAGTTACCTATCGCGAGGGCGCAATCAGCCCCAGCATTTT
V: TRBV6-5
size: -
J: TRBJ1-5
D: -

CDR3: CASSPLNTGVGLSTDTQYF
DNA: TGCGCCAGCAGTCCTCTTAATACAGGGGTGGGTCTTAGCACAGATACGCAGTATTTT
V: TRBV5-1
size: -
J: TRBJ2-3
D: TRBD1

CDR3: CASSPHRTGGRVKAFF
DNA: TGTGCCAGCAGTCCACACCGGACAGGGGGCCGAGTCAAAGCTTTCTTT
V: TRBV28
size: -
J: TRBJ1-1
D: TRBD1

CDR3: CASSTADGTAGNTIYF
DNA: TGTGCCAGCAGTACCGCCGATGGGACAGCTGGAAACACCATATATTTT
V: TRBV28
size: -
J: TRBJ1-3
D: TRBD1

CDR3: CASSSQGWYGYTF
DNA: TGTGCCAGTAGTTCCCAGGGTTGGTATGGCTACACCTTC
V: TRBV19
size: -
J: TRBJ1-2
D: -

CDR3: CASRKPGVGELFF
DNA: TGTGCCAGCAGGAAGCCAGGGGTCGGGGAGCTGTTTTTT
V: TRBV28
size: -
J: TRBJ2-2
D: -

CDR3: CASSLRTGEGQPQHF
DNA: TGTGCCAGCAGCTTACGGACAGGGGAAGGGCAGCCCCAGCATTTT
V: TRBV7-2
size: -
J: TRBJ1-5
D: TRBD1

CDR3: CASLDRGGGNEQFF
DNA: TGTGCCAGCCTCGACAGGGGCGGAGGGAATGAGCAGTTCTTC
V: TRBV10-3
size: -
J: TRBJ2-1
D: TRBD1

CDR3: CASSVGNREETQYF
DNA: TGTGCCAGCAGCGTAGGTAACAGGGAAGAGACCCAGTACTTC
V: TRBV9
size: -
J: TRBJ2-5
D: -